This T cell receptor beta chain was recovered during a study of cytomegalovirus exposure and HLA in healthy donors. Overall study findings and caveats: A reported reduction in N-insertions relative to the 666-donor mean was seen in an Asian-associated ancestry cluster in a later analysis. In a later analysis, V- and J-gene trimming of beta chains associated with a DCLRE1C missense variant, replicated independently. It emerged from a later analysis that several of the most significant clusters appeared to be linked to common viral pathogens.

The germline V gene has CDR1 LNHDA and CDR2 SQIVND (reference sequence). The V and J ends lost 7 bases and 1 base, in that order; junction bases with no gene match: 11. The CDR3 totals 17 residues. This PCR relied on a set of 60 Vbeta primers and 13 Jbeta primers. Only in-frame clones appear in the TCRdb table, and some are missing; sequencing was by immunoSEQ multiplex PCR. The table records nearly 300,000 clones, 86% of them present only once. A remark on this clone: Its antigen remains unidentified.

The rearrangement links TRBV19 to TRBJ1-3; 9 nucleotides agree with TRBD1. This receptor was obtained from a man in his forties in good health and CMV-seropositive. Sample: PBMCs. The CDR3 spells CASTSARDRASGNTIYF. CDR3 nucleotide sequence: TGTGCCAGTACCTCGGCCCGGGACAGGGCTTCTGGAAACACCATATATTTT.